The 8 T cell receptor beta chains below were found in one sample sequenced in a study of CD8 T cells in Susac syndrome. Random hexamers were used to reverse transcribe the RNA input (about 0.45 to 1 ug). Each CDR3 protein gets one entry after TCRdb re-called the immunoSEQ multiplex PCR reads with MiXCR. The sample includes some 130,000 distinct CDR3 sequences, approximately 95% seen only once; the top ten take under 0.2%. The sequenced sample was CD8+ T cells from PBMCs. All receptors come from a human donor with Susac syndrome.

V usage is TRBV19 and J usage is TRBJ1-2; D is unclear. Trimming took 7 bases from V and 4 from J, leaving 16 bases between them. The CDR3 runs to 14 residues. Germline V gene lookup returns CDR1 LNHDA and CDR2 SQIVND (reference sequence). The CDR3 coding sequence is TGTGCCAGTACTAGCGCCCTTGGCGGCTATGGCTACACCTTC. Translating gives CASTSALGGYGYTF.

The chain carries TRBV5-1 and TRBJ2-7, with 7 positions matching TRBD2. Germline values: CDR1 SGHRS, CDR2 YFSETQ. J was trimmed by 0 bases and V by 4 bases; bases with no gene match: 13. CDR3 length: 17 residues. The CDR3 region is CASSPVDSLANSYEQYF. CDR3 sequence (DNA): TGCGCCAGCAGCCCGGTCGACTCACTAGCGAACTCCTACGAGCAGTACTTC.

This clonotype has only one observation. The genes are TRBV30 and TRBJ2-2; 13 nucleotides match TRBD2. Germline CDR1 is GTSNPN and CDR2 is SVGIG (reference sequence). The length of the CDR3 is 16 residues. Germline trimming cut 0 bases from V and 5 bases from J; bases unmatched to any gene: 3. CDR3 coding DNA: TGTGCCTGGAGTGTAGGACTAGCGGGAGTTACCGGGGAGCTGTTTTTT. Protein: CAWSVGLAGVTGELFF.

The genes are TRBV30 and TRBJ1-2; the D is unclear. The germline V and J ends were trimmed by 3 bases and 2 bases, with 19 bases remaining between them. Germline V CDR1 and CDR2: GTSNPN, SVGIG (reference sequence). The CDR3 spans 16 residues. The DNA of the CDR3 is TGTGCCTGGAGGATCCGATGGGGAGGAGAGAACTATGGCTACACCTTC. It is translated as CAWRIRWGGENYGYTF.

The rearrangement uses TRBV18 and TRBJ2-1; D is unclear. Per the germline V gene, CDR1 is KGHSH and CDR2 is LQKENI. Trimming left V 2 bases short and J 3 bases short, with 8 bases between. The CDR3 runs 14 residues. For the CDR3, the DNA is TGTGCCAGCTCACCAGTCGGAAGCTACAATGAGCAGTTCTTC. As protein: CASSPVGSYNEQFF. The full variable domain, its missing parts supplied by reference TRBV18 and TRBJ2-1, is NAGVMQNPRHLVRRRGQEARLRCSPMKGHSHVYWYRQLPEEGLKFMVYLQKENIIDESGMPKERFSAEFPKEGPSILRIQQVVRGDSAAYFCASSPVGSYNEQFFGPGTRLTVL.

The chain uses TRBV13 and TRBJ2-4; D might be TRBD2 (5 bases). The CDR3 covers 14 residues. From germline, CDR1 is PRHDT and CDR2 FYEKMQ (reference sequence). Trimming took 0 bases from V and 4 from J, leaving 7 bases between them. The CDR3 DNA reads as TGTGCCAGCAGCTTAGGGACTATGAAAAACATTCAGTACTTC. This gives the protein CASSLGTMKNIQYF. Full variable domain (remainder filled in from reference TRBV13 and TRBJ2-4): AAGVIQSPRHLIKEKRETATLKCYPIPRHDTVYWYQQGPGQDPQFLISFYEKMQSDKGSIPDRFSAQQFSDYHSELNMSSLELGDSALYFCASSLGTMKNIQYFGAGTRLSVL.

The chain combines TRBV6-5 with TRBJ1-5; TRBD1 matches at 10 bases. This CDR3 comprises 15 residues. Germline V CDR1 and CDR2: MNHEY, SVGAGI. Trimming at V came to 2 bases and at J to 6 bases, leaving 4 bases not matched to a gene. The CDR3 DNA reads as TGTGCCAGCAGTTACGGGACAGGGGTTGGTCAGCCCCAGCATTTT. It yields the protein CASSYGTGVGQPQHF.

The chain links TRBV9 to TRBJ1-3; perhaps TRBD1 as D (6 bases). Trimming took 0 bases from V and 0 from J, leaving 7 bases between them. CDR1 is SGDLS, CDR2 YYNGEE, per germline. The CDR3 is 15 amino acids. The chain's CDR3 is CASSVETGSGNTIYF. As DNA, the CDR3 is TGTGCCAGCAGCGTAGAGACAGGCTCTGGAAACACCATATATTTT.